The clone carrying this T cell receptor (beta chain) was recorded only once. Its cognate antigen is unknown. These donors, healthy bone marrow donors, were studied. This record belongs to a study of cytomegalovirus exposure and HLA in healthy donors. Study information: A prior study identified 117 million unique TCR beta sequences from some 200 million T cells.

The CDR3 has 12 amino acids. V lost 6 bases to trimming and J lost 5 bases, with 7 bases between them. Germline V lookup: CDR1 MRHNA, CDR2 SNTAGT. Use of 60 Vbeta and 13 Jbeta primers characterized the PCR. TCRdb's table, derived via immunoSEQ multiplex PCR, lists solely in-frame clones and lacks some. The sample records 65,000 to 100,000 clones, nearly 80% being singletons. Broader study findings: Most TCRs appeared rarely, but some public TCRs recurred in many donors.

The clonotype was recovered from a female donor in good health and CMV-seronegative. The specimen was PBMCs. V usage is TRBV6-4 and J usage is TRBJ2-2; D unclear. Written as DNA, the CDR3 is TGTGCCAGCAGAAGCCGGACCGGGGAGCTGTTTTTT. This gives the protein CASRSRTGELFF.